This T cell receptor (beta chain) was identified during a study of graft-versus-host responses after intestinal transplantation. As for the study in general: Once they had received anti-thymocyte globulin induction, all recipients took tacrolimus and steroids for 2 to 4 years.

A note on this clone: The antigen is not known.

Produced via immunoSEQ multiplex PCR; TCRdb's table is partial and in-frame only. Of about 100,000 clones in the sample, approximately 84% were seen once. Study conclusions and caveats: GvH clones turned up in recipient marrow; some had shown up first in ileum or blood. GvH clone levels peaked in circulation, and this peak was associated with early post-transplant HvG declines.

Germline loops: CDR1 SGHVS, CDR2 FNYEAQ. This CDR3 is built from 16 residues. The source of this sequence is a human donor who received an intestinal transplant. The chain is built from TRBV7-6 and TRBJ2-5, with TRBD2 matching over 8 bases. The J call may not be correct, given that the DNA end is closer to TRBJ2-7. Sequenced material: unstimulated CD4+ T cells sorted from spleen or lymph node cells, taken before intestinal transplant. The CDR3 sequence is CASSRLRREDSYEQYF. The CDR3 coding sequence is TGTGCCAGCAGCCGCCTCCGGCGGGAGGACTCCTACGAGCAGTACTTC.